This T cell receptor beta chain was identified in a study of PD-1 blockade in classical Hodgkin lymphoma. Study-wide background: Nivolumab dosing for patients was 3 mg/kg, administered intravenously every 2 weeks.

On this clone: Its antigen is unknown.

Study-level findings and limits: TCR diversity rose significantly by C4D1 in CD4+ but not CD8+ cells. Complete responders started with a diversity level that resembled newly diagnosed patients at baseline. Baseline TCR diversity was reportedly lower in newly diagnosed patients than in healthy donors. It was reported as lower still in relapsed/refractory patients.

No patient escaped relapse after autologous stem cell transplantation, and brentuximab vedotin exposure varied. The CDR3 contains 12 residues. The germline gives CDR1 SNHLY, CDR2 FYNNEI. V lost 3 bases and J lost 8, with 10 bases in between. Measured with immunoSEQ multiplex PCR; TCRdb has only the in-frame clones, and not every one. The sample shows tens of thousands of clones, around three quarters of them seen only once. This material consisted of peripheral blood mononuclear cells (PBMCs), taken before the second cycle of nivolumab. This receptor was obtained from a human donor with classical Hodgkin lymphoma. The J gene is TRBJ1-2, the V gene TRBV2; D gene unclear. CDR3 loop: CASSDTSWGYTF. CDR3 nucleotides: TGTGCCAGCAGTGATACCTCGTGGGGCTACACCTTC.